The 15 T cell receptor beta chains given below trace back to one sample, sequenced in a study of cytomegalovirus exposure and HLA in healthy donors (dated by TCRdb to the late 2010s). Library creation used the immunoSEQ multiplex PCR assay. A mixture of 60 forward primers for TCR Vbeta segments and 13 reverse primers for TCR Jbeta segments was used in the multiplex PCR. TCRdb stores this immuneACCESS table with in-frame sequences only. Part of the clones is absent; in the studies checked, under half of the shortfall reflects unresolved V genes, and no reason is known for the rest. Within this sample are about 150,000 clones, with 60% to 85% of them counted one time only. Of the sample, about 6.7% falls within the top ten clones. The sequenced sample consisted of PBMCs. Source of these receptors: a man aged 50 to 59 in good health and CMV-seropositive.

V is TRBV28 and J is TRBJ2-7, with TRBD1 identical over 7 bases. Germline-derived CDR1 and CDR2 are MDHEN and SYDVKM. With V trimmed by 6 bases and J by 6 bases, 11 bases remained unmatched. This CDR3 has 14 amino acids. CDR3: CASRKRDSPLEQYF. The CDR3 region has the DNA TGTGCCAGCAGGAAGAGGGACAGCCCCCTCGAGCAGTACTTC.

In DNA form, the CDR3 reads TGTGCCACCAGCACTCCAGCCAGAATAGCGGGAGGGAAGTCTTTCACAGATACGCAGTATTTT. It codes for CATSTPARIAGGKSFTDTQYF. The V and J genes are TRBV15 and TRBJ2-3; 11 bases line up with TRBD2. The CDR3 length is 21 residues. CDR1 and CDR2 from the germline V gene are LNHNV and YYDKDF (reference sequence). V was pared by 4 bases and J by 2 bases, with 20 bases of the junction left unmatched.

The CDR3 loop reads CASSRTRVRETQYF. For the CDR3, the DNA is TGTGCCAGCAGCAGAACCCGGGTGAGGGAGACCCAGTACTTC. V is TRBV11-2 and J is TRBJ2-5; no clear D gene. The V gene's germline CDR1 is SGHAT and CDR2 FQNNGV. Trimming pared 5 bases from V and 5 bases from J, leaving 15 bases between. The CDR3 is 14 residues long.

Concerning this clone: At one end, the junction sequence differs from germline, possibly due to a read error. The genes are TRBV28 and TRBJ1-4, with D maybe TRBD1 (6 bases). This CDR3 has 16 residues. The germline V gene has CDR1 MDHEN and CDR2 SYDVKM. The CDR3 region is CASSLGSGATKEKLFF. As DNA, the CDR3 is TGTGCCAGCAGTTTAGGATCAGGGGCGACTAAGGAAAAACTGTTTTTT.

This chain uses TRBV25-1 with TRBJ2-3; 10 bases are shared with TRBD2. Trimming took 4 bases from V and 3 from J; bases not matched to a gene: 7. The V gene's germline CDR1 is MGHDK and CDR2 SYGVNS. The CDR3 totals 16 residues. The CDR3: CASSGGLAAQTDTQYF. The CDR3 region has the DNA TGTGCCAGCAGTGGAGGACTAGCGGCTCAAACAGATACGCAGTATTTT.

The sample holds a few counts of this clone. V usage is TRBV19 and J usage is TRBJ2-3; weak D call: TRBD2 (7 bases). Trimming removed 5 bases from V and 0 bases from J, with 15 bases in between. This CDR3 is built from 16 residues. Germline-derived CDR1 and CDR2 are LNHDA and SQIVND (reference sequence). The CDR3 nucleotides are TGTGCCAGTAGTGGGGGGGGACACCCTAGCACAGATACGCAGTATTTT. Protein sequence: CASSGGGHPSTDTQYF.

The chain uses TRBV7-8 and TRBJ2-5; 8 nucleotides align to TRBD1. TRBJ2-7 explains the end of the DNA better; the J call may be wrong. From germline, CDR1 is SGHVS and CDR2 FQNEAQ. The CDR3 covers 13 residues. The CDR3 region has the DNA TGTGCCAGCGGCAGGACAGGGTCTTACGAGCAGTACTTC. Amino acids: CASGRTGSYEQYF.

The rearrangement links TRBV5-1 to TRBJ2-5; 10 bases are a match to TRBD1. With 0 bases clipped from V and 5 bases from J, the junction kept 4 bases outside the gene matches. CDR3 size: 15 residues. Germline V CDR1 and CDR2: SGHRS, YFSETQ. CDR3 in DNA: TGCGCCAGCAGCTTGGGACAGGGGGCTGCCGAGACCCAGTACTTC. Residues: CASSLGQGAAETQYF.

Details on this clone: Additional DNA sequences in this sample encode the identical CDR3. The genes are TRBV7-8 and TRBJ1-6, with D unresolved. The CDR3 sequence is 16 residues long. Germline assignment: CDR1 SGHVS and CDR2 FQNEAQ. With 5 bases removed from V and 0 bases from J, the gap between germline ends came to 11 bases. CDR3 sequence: CASSPLLSSYNSPLHF. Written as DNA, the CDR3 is TGTGCCAGCAGCCCCCTCTTGAGCTCCTATAATTCACCCCTCCACTTT.

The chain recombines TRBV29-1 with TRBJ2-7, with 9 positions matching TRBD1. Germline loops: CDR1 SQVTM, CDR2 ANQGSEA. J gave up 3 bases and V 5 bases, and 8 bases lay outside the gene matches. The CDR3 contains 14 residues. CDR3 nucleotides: TGCAGCGTTCAGGACAGGGGCAATTTCTACGAGCAGTACTTC. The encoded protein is CSVQDRGNFYEQYF.

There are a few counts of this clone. CDR3 DNA: TGTGCCAGCAGCTTGACCCCCTCGACAGATCAGCCCCAGCATTTT. As protein: CASSLTPSTDQPQHF. The chain has TRBV5-5 and TRBJ1-5, with D possibly being TRBD1 (5 bases). The V gene's germline CDR1 is SGHKS and CDR2 YYEKEE (reference sequence). V lost 1 base and J lost 5, with 13 bases in between. The length of the CDR3 is 15 residues.

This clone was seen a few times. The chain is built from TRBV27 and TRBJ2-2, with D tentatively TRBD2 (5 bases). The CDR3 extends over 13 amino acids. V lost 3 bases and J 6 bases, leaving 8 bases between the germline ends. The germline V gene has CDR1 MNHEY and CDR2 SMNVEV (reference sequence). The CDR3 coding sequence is TGTGCCAGCAGTTTCCGAGGGCCCGGGGAGCTGTTTTTT. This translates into CASSFRGPGELFF.

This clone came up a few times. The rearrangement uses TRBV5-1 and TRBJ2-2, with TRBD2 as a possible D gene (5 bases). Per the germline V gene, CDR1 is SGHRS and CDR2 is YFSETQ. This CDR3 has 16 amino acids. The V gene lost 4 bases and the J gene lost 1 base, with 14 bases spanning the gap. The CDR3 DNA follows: TGCGCCAGCAGCCGGACTTTCCCGCTGAACACCGGGGAGCTGTTTTTT. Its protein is CASSRTFPLNTGELFF.

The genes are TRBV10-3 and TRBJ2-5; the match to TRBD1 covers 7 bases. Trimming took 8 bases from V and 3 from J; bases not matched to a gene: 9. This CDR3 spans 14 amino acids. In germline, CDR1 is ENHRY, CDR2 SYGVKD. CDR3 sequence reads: CAIGTGTAEETQYF. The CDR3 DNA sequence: TGTGCCATCGGAACCGGGACAGCCGAAGAGACCCAGTACTTC.

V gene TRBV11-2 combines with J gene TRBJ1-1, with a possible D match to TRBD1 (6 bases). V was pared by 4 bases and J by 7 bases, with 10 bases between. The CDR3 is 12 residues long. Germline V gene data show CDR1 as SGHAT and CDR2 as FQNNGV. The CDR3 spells CASSWGLNEAFF. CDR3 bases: TGTGCCAGCAGCTGGGGGCTGAATGAAGCTTTCTTT.